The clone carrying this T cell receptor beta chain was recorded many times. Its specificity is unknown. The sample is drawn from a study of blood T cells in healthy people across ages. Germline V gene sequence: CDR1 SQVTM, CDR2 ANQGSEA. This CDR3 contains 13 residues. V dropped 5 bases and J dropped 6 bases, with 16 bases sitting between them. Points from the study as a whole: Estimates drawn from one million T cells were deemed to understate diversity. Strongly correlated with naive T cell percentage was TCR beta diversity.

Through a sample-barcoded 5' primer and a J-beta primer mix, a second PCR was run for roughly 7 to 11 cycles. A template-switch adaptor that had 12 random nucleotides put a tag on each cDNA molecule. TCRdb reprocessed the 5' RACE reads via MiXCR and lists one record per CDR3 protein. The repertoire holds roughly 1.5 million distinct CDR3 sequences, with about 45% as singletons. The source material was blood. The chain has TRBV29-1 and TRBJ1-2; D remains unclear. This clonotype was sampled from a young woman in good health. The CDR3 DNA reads TGCAGCGTTTATAACCCAAATTGGGATGGCTACACCTTC. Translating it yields CSVYNPNWDGYTF.